A single sample gave rise to the 23 T cell receptor beta chains below, sequenced in a study of low-dose radiotherapy and immunotherapy resistance in tumors. Time point indicated: before trial treatment. Gene-specific TRAV and TRBV primers were used for first-strand cDNA, covering alpha and beta chains. Amplification of TCRs used a constant-region primer and V-primer adapter for 15 to 25 PCR cycles. TCRdb recomputed calls from the reads with MiXCR, one row per CDR3 protein. The sample consists of 35,000 to 45,000 distinct CDR3 sequences, about 28% of them appearing once. Here the sequenced sample was PBMCs, taken before treatment. Source of these receptors: a male donor with gallbladder cancer.

About this clonotype itself: A read error likely explains this, since a far larger clone differs by one base. The chain has TRBV7-9 and TRBJ2-4; 8 nucleotides line up with TRBD2. Per germline, CDR1 SEHNR and CDR2 FQNEAQ (reference sequence). CDR3 length: 15 amino acids. In nucleotides, the CDR3 is TGTACCAGCAGCGGGGGCGGGGCGGGGAAAAACATTCAGTACTTC. Its translation is CTSSGGGAGKNIQYF.

This clonotype was seen repeatedly, ten times or more. The CDR3, as DNA: TGTGCCAGCAGCCGAACTAGCGGGATCTATGAGCAGTTCTTC. It is translated as CASSRTSGIYEQFF. The chain has TRBV7-9 and TRBJ2-1; 10 bases fit TRBD2. In germline, CDR1 is SEHNR, CDR2 FQNEAQ (reference sequence). V lost 5 bases and J lost 8; bases outside the gene matches: 6. The CDR3 is 14 amino acids.

This rearrangement joins TRBV18 to TRBJ1-6; 10 nucleotides align to TRBD1. The V gene end was trimmed by 3 bases and the J gene end by 7 bases; junction bases not matched to a gene: 3. Germline loops: CDR1 KGHSH, CDR2 LQKENI. The CDR3 extends over 15 amino acids. DNA of the CDR3: TGTGCCAGCTCACCCCCGGGACAGGGGAATTCACCCCTCCACTTT. The encoded protein is CASSPPGQGNSPLHF.

The V gene is TRBV7-3, the J gene TRBJ1-2; D may be TRBD1 (5 bases). The ends were cut back, 6 bases at V and 8 bases at J, with 22 bases in the middle. Per germline, CDR1 SGHTA and CDR2 FQGTGA. The CDR3 is 15 amino acids. CDR3 coding DNA: TGTGCCAGCAGTATTAAGGGACTCTCACCGACAGGCTACACCTTC. Encoded protein: CASSIKGLSPTGYTF.

The genes are TRBV3-1 and TRBJ2-1; D unclear. Trimming removed 4 bases from V and 3 bases from J, with 22 bases in between. From germline, CDR1 is LGHDT and CDR2 YNNKEL (reference sequence). The CDR3 contains 18 residues. The CDR3 loop reads CASSRRTSSTPSYNEQFF. For the CDR3, the DNA is TGTGCCAGCAGCCGGCGAACGTCTAGTACTCCGAGCTACAATGAGCAGTTCTTC.

This clonotype was observed at least ten times. This chain uses TRBV5-1 with TRBJ2-1, with a possible D match to TRBD2 (6 bases). V lost 8 bases, J lost 2 bases, and 14 bases lay in between. The germline V gene has CDR1 SGHRS and CDR2 YFSETQ. The CDR3 extends over 14 amino acids. For the CDR3, the DNA is TGCGCCAGTTTCGGGGGAACTACCTACAATGAGCAGTTCTTC. As protein: CASFGGTTYNEQFF.

In this sample, this clonotype turned up many times. In nucleotides, the CDR3 is TGTGCCAGCAGCCGAGAAGGCGCGGGACTGCAGTTCTTC. It translates to CASSREGAGLQFF. The V gene is TRBV14, the J gene TRBJ2-1; D possibly corresponds to TRBD2 (6 bases). Germline V gene sequence: CDR1 SGHDN, CDR2 FVKESK. Trimming removed 4 bases from V and 12 bases from J, with 16 bases in between. The CDR3 is 13 residues long.

This clonotype showed up many times. This chain joins TRBV7-2 and TRBJ2-1; no definite D call. V lost 0 bases, J lost 9 bases, and 9 bases lay in between. CDR1 and CDR2 (germline): SGHTA, FQGNSA. CDR3 length equals 13 residues. This CDR3 is CASSLAGWSEQFF. In nucleotides, the CDR3 is TGTGCCAGCAGCTTAGCGGGCTGGTCTGAGCAGTTCTTC.

This clonotype came up many times. The CDR3 DNA reads TGTGCCAGCAGTTTACAACAAGGGAATGAGCAGTTCTTC. It encodes CASSLQQGNEQFF. The genes are TRBV27 and TRBJ2-1; D is unclear. V lost 2 bases and J 7 bases, leaving 9 bases between the germline ends. The CDR3 has 13 residues. Germline loops: CDR1 MNHEY, CDR2 SMNVEV (reference sequence).

This clonotype was recorded at least ten times. Here the CDR3 reads CASSVVGGQETQYF. In DNA, the CDR3 is TGTGCCAGCAGCGTAGTAGGGGGTCAAGAGACCCAGTACTTC. This chain joins TRBV9 and TRBJ2-5; a possible D gene is TRBD1 (6 bases). From germline, CDR1 is SGDLS and CDR2 YYNGEE. The CDR3 totals 14 residues. Trimming took 0 bases from V and 2 from J, leaving 8 bases between them.

In this sample, this clonotype turned up many times. J is TRBJ1-2 and V is TRBV7-9; D ambiguous. The CDR3 length is 11 residues. Trimming pared 3 bases from V and 10 bases from J, leaving 9 bases between. The germline CDR1 and CDR2 sequences are SEHNR and FQNEAQ (reference sequence). CDR3 DNA sequence: TGTGCCAGCAGCTTGGACCATTCCTACACCTTC. This sequence encodes CASSLDHSYTF.

V usage is TRBV7-8 and J usage is TRBJ1-4; D uncertain. The germline CDR1 and CDR2 sequences are SGHVS and FQNEAQ. V lost 5 bases, J lost 12 bases, and 13 bases lay in between. The CDR3 is 12 amino acids. In DNA, the CDR3 is TGTGCCAGCAGCCTCCCCGGCGGGGAACTGTTTTTT. Amino acid sequence: CASSLPGGELFF.

CDR3 sequence: CASSPRTESTGELFF. The CDR3 coding sequence is TGCGCCAGCAGCCCGAGGACAGAAAGCACCGGGGAGCTGTTTTTT. The chain couples TRBV5-1 to TRBJ2-2; D is possibly TRBD1 (6 bases). From germline, CDR1 is SGHRS and CDR2 YFSETQ. The CDR3 loop spans 15 amino acids. Deletions cut 4 bases from V and 4 bases from J, with 14 bases between.

There are many counts of this clonotype. J is TRBJ2-6 and V is TRBV7-9; the D is unclear. With 4 bases removed from V and 0 bases from J, the gap between germline ends came to 10 bases. This CDR3 is 16 amino acids long. Germline V lookup: CDR1 SEHNR, CDR2 FQNEAQ (reference sequence). The CDR3 nucleotides are TGTGCCAGCAGCTCCTCACAGAGCTCTGGGGCCAACGTCCTGACTTTC. Protein: CASSSSQSSGANVLTF.

This clonotype has at least ten counts. The CDR3 bases are TGTGCCAGCAGCTTAGTTTCGGGGGTGAACACTGAAGCTTTCTTT. Protein product: CASSLVSGVNTEAFF. The rearrangement links TRBV7-2 to TRBJ1-1; tentative D call: TRBD1 (5 bases). This CDR3 contains 15 residues. Germline assignment: CDR1 SGHTA and CDR2 FQGNSA. Trimming shortened V by 1 base and J by 0 bases, and 9 bases separated the two germline ends.

This clonotype was counted at least ten times. V is TRBV5-1 and J is TRBJ2-6; tentatively, D is TRBD1 (5 bases). This CDR3 is built from 14 residues. Per the germline V gene, CDR1 is SGHRS and CDR2 is YFSETQ. V lost 4 bases and J lost 0, with 5 bases in between. The CDR3 reads CASSDSSGANVLTF. For the CDR3, the DNA is TGCGCCAGCAGCGACAGCTCTGGGGCCAACGTCCTGACTTTC.

The V and J genes are TRBV6-2 or TRBV6-3 and TRBJ1-4; 9 positions match TRBD1. Germline loops: CDR1 MNHEY, CDR2 SVGEGT. This CDR3 comprises 18 residues. Trimming took 2 bases from V and 1 from J; bases not matched to a gene: 8. CDR3 coding DNA: TGTGCCAGCAGTTACGAACGGACAGGGGTGTTAACTAATGAAAAACTGTTTTTT. Protein: CASSYERTGVLTNEKLFF.

This clonotype was seen many times. The chain is built from TRBV11-2 and TRBJ2-5; no firm D call. CDR1 and CDR2 (germline): SGHAT, FQNNGV. CDR3 length: 13 amino acids. The V end was cut by 4 bases, the J end by 5 bases, with 11 bases between. This CDR3 reads CASSSVNGETQYF. The DNA of the CDR3 is TGTGCCAGCAGCTCAGTTAATGGGGAGACCCAGTACTTC.

In its sample, this clonotype was seen many times. The chain couples TRBV7-9 to TRBJ1-4, with D hard to call. Deletions cut 5 bases from V and 0 bases from J, with 16 bases between. The CDR3 is 17 residues long. Germline CDR1 is SEHNR and CDR2 is FQNEAQ (reference sequence). DNA for the CDR3: TGTGCCAGCAGCGCTCAGCGGACGGTCGCAACTAATGAAAAACTGTTTTTT. This codes for CASSAQRTVATNEKLFF.

This clonotype was detected many times. The V gene is TRBV2, the J gene TRBJ2-2; 10 nucleotides agree with TRBD2. This CDR3 comprises 18 residues. J lost 6 bases, V lost 4 bases, and 14 bases had no gene match. CDR1 and CDR2 from the germline V gene are SNHLY and FYNNEI. This CDR3 reads CASSALRTSGRASGELFF. The CDR3 DNA is TGTGCCAGCAGTGCGTTGAGGACCAGCGGGAGGGCCTCCGGGGAGCTGTTTTTT.

The V call is TRBV5-1, the J call TRBJ2-7; D unclear. This CDR3 comprises 14 residues. Trimming left V 2 bases short and J 0 bases short, with 9 bases between. The germline CDR1 and CDR2 sequences are SGHRS and YFSETQ. CDR3 sequence reads: CASSFKRNSYEQYF. CDR3 in DNA: TGCGCCAGCAGCTTTAAACGGAACTCCTACGAGCAGTACTTC.

This clonotype has only a few counts. This chain connects TRBV14 to TRBJ1-1; D unresolved. This CDR3 contains 11 residues. Germline lookup yields CDR1 SGHDN and CDR2 FVKESK. V lost 1 base and J 11 bases, leaving 8 bases between the germline ends. The CDR3 loop is CASSQAWAAFF. DNA for the CDR3: TGTGCCAGCAGCCAAGCCTGGGCGGCTTTCTTT.

This clonotype was detected ten times or more. CDR3 residues: CASSLAPVGEGYEQYF. The CDR3 DNA reads as TGTGCCAGCAGTTTAGCCCCGGTAGGCGAGGGGTACGAGCAGTACTTC. The V and J genes are TRBV12-3 or TRBV12-4 and TRBJ2-7, with D perhaps TRBD1 or TRBD2 (5 bases each). Deletions cut 0 bases from V and 4 bases from J, with 16 bases between. The CDR3 has 16 amino acids.